This TCR beta chain was observed in a study of blood T cells in healthy people across ages (dated by TCRdb to between 2014 and 2017). Regarding the study in general: In model experiments, template switching captured roughly one uniquely barcoded TCR beta cDNA molecule for every two T cells. To track age-related changes in TCR beta repertoire diversity, the study relied on deep sequencing normalized with unique cDNA molecular identifiers. Donors were grouped into four age groups: young (average 16 years), middle-aged (around 39), aged (approximately 58) and long-lived (82). To avoid experimental bias, donors of different ages were randomly spread across the sequencing lanes. Two additional independent replicas of 1 million unique cDNA reads from the same blood draw were analyzed for two donors (one aged 18 to 30 and one aged 80 or older).

Based on the germline V gene (reference sequence), the CDR1 and CDR2 sequences are DFQATT and SNEGSKA. The CDR3 measures 14 amino acids from cysteine to phenylalanine. Of the read, only the CDR3 DNA is kept; its 42 bases are in frame from base 1. Compared with germline, V lacks 4 bases and J lacks 4 bases; bases without a gene match: 9. Systemically healthy Caucasian individuals from Russia, around 38 in total and aged roughly 6 to 100 years, were included as donors. About 9.6 milliliters of peripheral blood were collected from each donor into EDTA-treated Vacutainer tubes. Ficoll-Paque density-gradient centrifugation was used to isolate PBMCs, with at least 6 million per sample. Trizol reagent was used to extract total RNA from the PBMCs, yielding at least 6 micrograms per sample. For every donor, flow cytometry on a PBMC aliquot measured the percentage of naive CD45RAhigh/CD27high T cells. As for this clonotype: Its antigen remains undetermined. A much larger clone differs from this one at a single base, so this may be a read error.

Results and caveats for the whole study, not just this receptor: As age increased, observed TCR beta diversity per million T cells dropped in a roughly linear way, and a significant reduction was already evident by age 40. Compared with the aged group, the long-lived group had more naive CD4+ T cells, fewer expanded clones and increased TCR diversity, suggesting age selection. Bulk unsorted PBMC profiling prevented conclusive comparison of naive and antigen-experienced compartments. The CMV infection status of donors was not known, potentially confounding age-related changes in expanded clonotypes. There was a strong correlation between observed TCR beta diversity and the percentage of naive T cells measured by flow cytometry. Total diversity estimates from one million sequenced T cells were considered lower bounds and underestimates.

The library was prepared using 5' RACE. Instrument used: Illumina HiSeq 2500. A second PCR of roughly 7 to 11 cycles was performed with a sample-barcoded 5' primer and a J-beta primer mix. A template-switch 5' adaptor carrying 12 random nucleotides introduced a unique molecular identifier onto each TCR beta cDNA molecule. At least 2.5 million CDR3-containing paired-end reads were obtained from each sample. All of the RNA was converted into first-strand cDNA using the Mint cDNA synthesis kit, with a TRBC-specific oligonucleotide serving as the primer. After uracil-DNA glycosylase treatment, a first 18-cycle PCR used universal primers M1SS and BC2_uni_R on all cDNA. The original methods were these. Each sample was normalized by randomly selecting 1 million high-quality reads, each carrying a distinct molecular identifier. Reads sharing molecular identifiers were discarded rather than binned into consensus sequences. MiTCR, run with a Q25 quality threshold and the strictest error-elimination algorithm, handled CDR3 identification, clonotype clustering and error correction. Lower-bound total TCR beta diversity was estimated with a nonparametric unseen species model using Euler transformation. TCRdb itself trimmed the public reads at Q25 with fastp, ran MiXCR and retained productive beta chains. Rows are unified per CDR3 protein, each entry keeping the most common DNA and genes. These V and J calls are TCRdb output, not the study's own analysis. The sample profile shows 870,000 or so distinct CDR3 sequences; around 28% of them were found once. Around 15% of the sample is taken by the ten largest.

Sequencing was done on a sample of blood. Recombination connected TRBV20-1 to TRBJ2-5; TRBD1 agrees with 7 junctional bases. The TCR comes from a woman older than 75 in good health. The CDR3 region has the sequence CSANRQGRIETQYF. The DNA sequence reads TGCAGTGCTAACCGACAGGGAAGGATAGAGACCCAGTACTTC.